These 5 T cell receptor beta chains were all obtained from the same sample, sequenced in a study of T-cell memory formation after mild COVID-19. TCRdb fed the 5' RACE reads into MiXCR, producing one record per CDR3 protein. The table has about 390,000 distinct CDR3 sequences, more than 20% seen once. The sample consisted of PBMCs or a T cell subset sorted from them (not recorded which). These receptors came from an adult woman who had mild COVID-19 (a few samples of this study predate the infection). Cell type and time point are not known.

The chain has TRBV10-3 and TRBJ1-5, with 8 bases fitting TRBD1. Per germline, CDR1 ENHRY and CDR2 SYGVKD. The J segment lost 5 bases and the V segment lost 5 bases, leaving 5 bases of the junction unmatched. The CDR3 length is 14 residues. The CDR3 bases are TGTGCCATCAGTCCGGGACAGGAACATCAGCCCCAGCATTTT. It is translated as CAISPGQEHQPQHF.

This clonotype showed up just a few times. The chain joins TRBV10-3 to TRBJ2-1, with D possibly TRBD2 on 7 matching bases. Trimming left V 2 bases short and J 8 bases short, with 13 bases between. The CDR3 consists of 14 residues. The germline gives CDR1 ENHRY, CDR2 SYGVKD. CDR3 loop: CAISETGGGDEQFF. In nucleotides, the CDR3 is TGTGCCATCAGTGAGACTGGGGGGGGCGATGAGCAGTTCTTC.

This clonotype appeared many times. The chain is built from TRBV6-4 and TRBJ2-3, with TRBD2 as a possible D gene (5 bases). Trimming removed 6 bases at V and 0 bases at J, with 10 bases between. This CDR3 has 14 amino acids. The germline V gene encodes CDR1 MRHNA and CDR2 SNTAGT. The CDR3 loop reads CASSPGSSTDTQYF. In DNA form, the CDR3 reads TGTGCCAGCAGCCCGGGGAGCAGCACAGATACGCAGTATTTT.

This clonotype appeared many times. The chain joins TRBV10-3 to TRBJ2-1; 11 nucleotides line up with TRBD1. Germline lookup yields CDR1 ENHRY and CDR2 SYGVKD. V lost 5 bases to trimming and J lost 6 bases; unmatched junction nucleotides: 6. There are 15 residues in the CDR3. This CDR3 is CAISPRDRGGNEQFF. The CDR3, as DNA: TGTGCCATCAGTCCCCGGGACAGGGGGGGCAATGAGCAGTTCTTC.

The rearrangement uses TRBV4-3 and TRBJ2-3; 7 nucleotides agree with TRBD1. The CDR3 is 17 residues long. Germline V CDR1 and CDR2: LGHNA, YSLEER. V gave up 6 bases and J gave up 6 bases; unmatched junction bases: 18. CDR3 sequence: CASSLQVDRAASDTQYF. CDR3 nucleotides: TGCGCCAGCAGTCTCCAAGTCGACAGGGCGGCCTCCGATACGCAGTATTTT.